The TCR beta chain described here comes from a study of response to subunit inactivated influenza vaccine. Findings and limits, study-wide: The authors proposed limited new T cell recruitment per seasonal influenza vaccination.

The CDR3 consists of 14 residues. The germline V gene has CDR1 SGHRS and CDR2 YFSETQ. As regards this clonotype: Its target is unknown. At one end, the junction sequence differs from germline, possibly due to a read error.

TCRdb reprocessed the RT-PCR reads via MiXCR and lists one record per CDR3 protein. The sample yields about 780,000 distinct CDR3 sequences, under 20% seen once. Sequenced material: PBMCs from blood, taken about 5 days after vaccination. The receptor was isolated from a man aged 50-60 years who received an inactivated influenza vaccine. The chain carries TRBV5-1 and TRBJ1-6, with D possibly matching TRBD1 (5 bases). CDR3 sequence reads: CASILVGGNSPLHF. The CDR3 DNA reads TGCGCCAGCATCTTGGTGGGGGGAAATTCACCCCTCCACTTT.